A single sample is the source of the 19 T cell receptor beta chains below, sequenced in a study of T cells in Graves' hyperthyroidism and ophthalmopathy. The TCR beta CDR3 regions underwent amplification using RNA transcripts as the source. With the HTBI primer set, the TCR CDR3 went through a first round of RT-PCR. TCRdb re-derived calls from the multiplex PCR reads in MiXCR, one entry per CDR3 protein. Among fewer than 450,000 distinct CDR3 sequences listed, about a sixth were seen once. The sequenced material came from blood. These receptors came from a woman in her twenties or thirties with Graves' hyperthyroidism that later progressed to Graves' ophthalmopathy.

This chain joins TRBV4-1 and TRBJ2-7, with 8 bases matching TRBD2. V dropped 4 bases and J dropped 1; count of bases not matched to a gene: 9. Germline values: CDR1 MGHRA, CDR2 YSYEKL. The CDR3 extends over 16 amino acids. The CDR3 loop is CASSLSFTSGSYEQYF. In nucleotides, the CDR3 is TGCGCCAGCAGCCTAAGTTTCACTAGCGGATCCTACGAGCAGTACTTC.

The chain uses TRBV27 and TRBJ2-1; 8 nucleotides agree with TRBD2. CDR1 is MNHEY, CDR2 SMNVEV, per germline (reference sequence). Trimming removed 3 bases from V and 4 bases from J; junction bases left unmatched: 5. The CDR3 loop spans 15 amino acids. The CDR3: CASSFIAGLYNEQFF. CDR3 sequence (DNA): TGTGCCAGCAGTTTTATAGCGGGACTTTACAATGAGCAGTTCTTC.

This clonotype has a count of ten or more. The chain recombines TRBV7-9 with TRBJ2-2; TRBD1 agrees at 7 bases. With V trimmed by 9 bases and J by 6 bases, 10 bases remained unmatched. The length of the CDR3 is 14 residues. Germline loops: CDR1 SEHNR, CDR2 FQNEAQ (reference sequence). Written as DNA, the CDR3 is TGTGCCAGTCAGACAGGGATGAAGGCCGGGGAGCTGTTTTTT. This sequence encodes CASQTGMKAGELFF.

J is TRBJ1-4 and V is TRBV30; D perhaps matches TRBD1 (6 bases). This CDR3 spans 14 amino acids. The V and J ends lost 8 bases and 8 bases respectively, with 21 bases between them. CDR1 and CDR2 (germline): GTSNPN, SVGIG (reference sequence). The CDR3 here is CARTPQVRGEKLFF. For the CDR3, the DNA is TGTGCCCGGACGCCGCAGGTTAGGGGGGAAAAACTGTTTTTT.

This clonotype was recorded at least ten times. The chain carries TRBV12-3 or TRBV12-4 and TRBJ2-2; D not resolved. The CDR3 is 11 amino acids. The V gene lost 6 bases and the J gene lost 7 bases, with 6 bases spanning the gap. CDR3 region: CASSSYGELFF. The CDR3 nucleotides are TGTGCCAGCAGCTCATACGGGGAGCTGTTTTTT.

This chain links TRBV28 with TRBJ1-4; 8 bases line up with TRBD1. From germline, CDR1 is MDHEN and CDR2 SYDVKM. The CDR3 contains 13 residues. V gave up 8 bases and J gave up 4 bases; unmatched junction bases: 3. This CDR3 is CASFDRGNEKLFF. CDR3 coding DNA: TGTGCCAGCTTTGACAGGGGTAATGAAAAACTGTTTTTT.

This clonotype was observed a few times. J is TRBJ2-3 and V is TRBV2; TRBD2 aligns across 14 bases. In germline, CDR1 is SNHLY, CDR2 FYNNEI. CDR3 length: 16 amino acids. Unmatched junction bases numbered 3, after V lost 5 bases and J lost 2 bases. The CDR3 sequence is CASSRTSGGLTDTQYF. In DNA, the CDR3 is TGTGCCAGCAGTAGGACTAGCGGGGGGCTCACAGATACGCAGTATTTT.

The J gene is TRBJ2-1, the V gene TRBV7-9, with a tentative D call TRBD2 (5 bases). Trimming removed 9 bases from V and 0 bases from J, with 12 bases in between. This CDR3 has 14 residues. Per the germline V gene, CDR1 is SEHNR and CDR2 is FQNEAQ (reference sequence). CDR3 in amino acids: CASVLVTSYNEQFF. CDR3 sequence (DNA): TGTGCCAGTGTACTAGTGACCTCCTACAATGAGCAGTTCTTC. The full variable domain, with the rest looked up from reference TRBV7-9 and TRBJ2-1, is DTGVSQNPRHKITKRGQNVTFRCDPISEHNRLYWYRQTLGQGPEFLTYFQNEAQLEKSRLLSDRFSAERPKGSFSTLEIQRTEQGDSAMYLCASVLVTSYNEQFFGPGTRLTVL.

This clonotype was seen at least ten times. A much larger clone is a single base away; this may be a read error. The V and J genes are TRBV12-3 or TRBV12-4 and TRBJ2-1; D uncertain. This CDR3 contains 12 residues. V lost 5 bases and J lost 2, with 4 bases in between. CDR3 nucleotide sequence: TGTGCCAGCAGTGACACCTACAATGAGCAGTTCTTC. Translated: CASSDTYNEQFF.

This clonotype came up many times. This chain connects TRBV10-2 to TRBJ2-7, with 11 nucleotides matching TRBD1. Germline CDR1 and CDR2: WSHSY and SAAADI. The CDR3 loop spans 14 amino acids. V was clipped by 9 bases and J by 3 bases; unmatched bases: 7. The CDR3 reads CASGAGTGGYEQYF. The DNA of the CDR3 is TGCGCCAGTGGTGCTGGGACAGGGGGCTACGAGCAGTACTTC.

At least ten counts were recorded for this clonotype. The chain carries TRBV12-3 or TRBV12-4 and TRBJ2-7, with D perhaps given as TRBD1 or TRBD2 (6 bases each). There are 14 residues in the CDR3. Trimming left V 4 bases short and J 3 bases short, with 13 bases between. CDR3 loop: CASSWEDRIYEQYF. The CDR3 coding sequence is TGTGCCAGCAGTTGGGAGGACAGAATCTACGAGCAGTACTTC.

This clonotype was counted between two and nine times. The V and J genes are TRBV19 and TRBJ2-3, with TRBD1 matching over 9 bases. V lost 6 bases to trimming and J lost 3 bases; unmatched junction nucleotides: 10. The CDR3 consists of 16 residues. In germline, CDR1 is LNHDA, CDR2 SQIVND (reference sequence). For the CDR3, the DNA is TGTGCCAGTAGATCAGGACAGGGGCGTAATACAGATACGCAGTATTTT. Residues: CASRSGQGRNTDTQYF.

This clonotype was detected only a few times. This chain's CDR3 is CASSVEQGSGTEAFF. The DNA for the CDR3 is TGTGCCAGCAGCGTAGAACAGGGAAGCGGCACTGAAGCTTTCTTT. The V gene is TRBV9, the J gene TRBJ1-1; tentative D call: TRBD1 (6 bases). Looked up from germline, CDR1 is SGDLS and CDR2 is YYNGEE. V gave up 0 bases and J gave up 4 bases, with 13 bases separating them. This CDR3 has 15 amino acids.

This clonotype has at least ten counts. V and J are TRBV19 and TRBJ1-6; the D is unclear. The V gene lost 3 bases and the J gene lost 6 bases, with 15 bases spanning the gap. There are 16 residues in the CDR3. Germline loops: CDR1 LNHDA, CDR2 SQIVND (reference sequence). The CDR3 spells CASSMDPGLANSPLHF. The CDR3 DNA reads as TGTGCCAGTAGTATGGATCCAGGACTTGCTAATTCACCCCTCCACTTT.

The chain has TRBV19 and TRBJ2-4; 7 nucleotides line up with TRBD1. V shed 4 bases, J shed 7 bases, and the junction held 4 bases outside the gene matches. CDR1 and CDR2 (germline): LNHDA, SQIVND (reference sequence). There are 13 residues in the CDR3. Here the CDR3 DNA reads TGTGCCAGTAGTACCACAGGGGTCAACATTCAGTACTTC. It is translated as CASSTTGVNIQYF. The variable domain in full, completed from reference TRBV19 and TRBJ2-4, reads DGGITQSPKYLFRKEGQNVTLSCEQNLNHDAMYWYRQDPGQGLRLIYYSQIVNDFQKGDIAEGYSVSREKKESFPLTVTSAQKNPTAFYLCASSTTGVNIQYFGAGTRLSVL.

This clonotype showed up many times. This chain uses TRBV7-9 with TRBJ2-2, with no clear D. The CDR3 has 12 residues. Germline V gives CDR1 SEHNR, CDR2 FQNEAQ (reference sequence). V was shortened by 5 bases and J by 6 bases, with 7 bases between the two germline ends. DNA for the CDR3: TGTGCCAGCAGCCAACGATCCGGGGAGCTGTTTTTT. Amino acids: CASSQRSGELFF.

This clonotype was counted at least ten times. This chain joins TRBV20-1 and TRBJ2-2; D is uncertain. Trimming cost V 3 bases and J 1 base, with 6 bases left between them. CDR3 size: 13 residues. The V gene's germline CDR1 is DFQATT and CDR2 SNEGSKA (reference sequence). CDR3 DNA sequence: TGCAGTGCTAGGGGCAGGAACACCGGGGAGCTGTTTTTT. It encodes CSARGRNTGELFF.

This clonotype appeared many times. This sequence joins TRBV27 and TRBJ2-7; 9 nucleotides line up with TRBD1. The CDR3 covers 14 residues. After removal of 4 bases from V and 4 bases from J, the junction contained 5 bases not matched to a gene. The germline gives CDR1 MNHEY, CDR2 SMNVEV (reference sequence). This chain's CDR3 is CASSSRGQGYEQYF. CDR3 DNA: TGTGCCAGCAGTTCGCGAGGACAGGGGTACGAGCAGTACTTC.

This clonotype was detected many times. The chain recombines TRBV3-1 with TRBJ2-5; 13 bases are shared with TRBD2. The CDR3 has 15 residues. Germline-derived CDR1 and CDR2 are LGHDT and YNNKEL (reference sequence). V was clipped by 4 bases and J by 2 bases; unmatched bases: 1. CDR3 nucleotide sequence: TGTGCCAGCAGCCGACTAGCGGGAGGACAAGAGACCCAGTACTTC. Translated: CASSRLAGGQETQYF.